The entry that follows covers one T cell receptor (beta chain) sequence. Treatment denoted: 15 to 20 received Ad26.COV2.S at low or high dose, single or two shots; a few received placebo; per-sample allocation not given. Sampling took place 63 days after the first vaccine or placebo injection. The source of the sample is a study of Ad26.COV2.S vaccination and SARS-CoV-2 variants. The protocol was immunoSEQ multiplex PCR, while the TCRdb copy is restricted to in-frame clones and leaves out a portion. The sample lists some 350,000 clones; roughly 81% were seen once. V was clipped by 9 bases and J by 1 base, with 15 bases between them. Looked up from germline, CDR1 is LNHDA and CDR2 is SQIVND (reference sequence). CDR3 length: 14 amino acids.

This TCR was sampled from a person between 18 and 65 years old who received the Ad26.COV2.S COVID-19 vaccine or a placebo. V and J are TRBV19 and TRBJ1-1; D uncertain. Sequencing used peripheral blood, obtained in a trial of Ad26.COV2.S vaccine versus placebo. For the CDR3, the DNA is TGTGCCAGCGCCCCCTTGGTATCGAACACTGAAGCTTTCTTT. Protein: CASAPLVSNTEAFF.